This TCR beta chain is drawn from a study of T cells after yellow fever vaccination. The overall study: Any fraction with a low cell number was prepared using SMART-Seq v4 Ultra Low Input.

Study results and caveats: It was a small share of clonotypes that appeared in both CD4 and CD8 compartments. One caveat is that FACS-sorted repertoires could contain abundant clonotypes contaminating from the bulk population. Reappearing after the booster were most of the clones from primary vaccination (about 96% CD4, 88% CD8).

TCRdb re-called the 5' RACE reads through MiXCR, storing one row per CDR3 protein. The data show roughly 100,000 distinct CDR3 sequences, 8% to 10% seen once. Trimming at V came to 4 bases and at J to 5 bases, leaving 12 bases not matched to a gene. CDR3 length: 15 residues. CDR1 is SGHRS, CDR2 YFSETQ, per germline. The sequencing here drew on CD8+ T cells not binding an NS4B(214-222) dextramer, sorted from PBMCs, taken roughly 15 days after the first yellow fever vaccination. The clonotype was recovered from a man younger than 30 who received the YFV17D yellow fever vaccine. This chain links TRBV5-1 with TRBJ2-7; 7 bases align to TRBD1. DNA for the CDR3: TGCGCCAGCAGCCCTATTGACAGGGAGCTGGACGAGCAGTACTTC. It codes for CASSPIDRELDEQYF.